The 2 T cell receptor beta chains listed next were all sequenced from one sample in a study of CD8 T cells in ankylosing spondylitis. MiXCR, run by TCRdb on the 5' RACE reads, gives a single entry per CDR3 protein. This table has fewer than 400,000 distinct CDR3 sequences, roughly 15% appearing once. Sequencing was performed on blood, either unsorted or a sorted T cell fraction (not recorded which). The origin of the receptors is a male donor with ankylosing spondylitis or in good health (not recorded which).

The chain employs TRBV10-3 and TRBJ2-7; TRBD1 agrees at 7 bases. The CDR3 has 14 residues. J lost 2 bases, V lost 6 bases, and 7 bases had no gene match. Germline-derived CDR1 and CDR2 are ENHRY and SYGVKD. CDR3 nucleotides: TGTGCCATCAGACCTAGACAGGGTGCCTACGAGCAGTACTTC. Protein sequence: CAIRPRQGAYEQYF.

The CDR3 loop reads CSALRGSGTRLNEQFF. As DNA, the CDR3 is TGCAGCGCCCTCAGGGGTAGTGGGACTCGACTCAATGAGCAGTTCTTC. The V gene is TRBV29-1, the J gene TRBJ2-1, with D perhaps TRBD1 or TRBD2 (6 bases each). Germline V gene data show CDR1 as SQVTM and CDR2 as ANQGSEA. The CDR3 has 16 residues. V was pared by 7 bases and J by 6 bases, with 25 bases between.